These 27 T cell receptor beta chains originate from one sample sequenced in a study of blood T cell repertoires in COVID-19. The protocol was immunoSEQ multiplex PCR, while the TCRdb copy is restricted to in-frame clones and leaves out a portion. The data contain fewer than 250,000 clones, 88% of them seen just once; the ten biggest clones take up 4.4%. The specimen sequenced was peripheral blood. The source of these receptors is a human donor in a cohort sampled during active COVID-19.

This clone was seen a single time. V is TRBV10-2 and J is TRBJ2-7; D is unresolved. Germline V gene lookup returns CDR1 WSHSY and CDR2 SAAADI. V dropped 6 bases and J dropped 4 bases, with 13 bases sitting between them. CDR3 length: 13 amino acids. Here the CDR3 reads CASSLNINYEQYF. The CDR3 nucleotides are TGCGCCAGCAGCCTGAACATCAATTACGAGCAGTACTTC.

The rearrangement joins TRBV27 to TRBJ1-2; D might be TRBD1 (5 bases). V lost 4 bases and J lost 4, with 10 bases in between. The CDR3 consists of 13 residues. Germline-derived CDR1 and CDR2 are MNHEY and SMNVEV (reference sequence). The CDR3 sequence is CASSSGQGYGYTF. DNA for the CDR3: TGTGCCAGCAGTTCTGGGCAGGGCTATGGCTACACCTTC.

This rearrangement joins TRBV30 to TRBJ2-7; D is uncertain. The V gene lost 4 bases and the J gene lost 7 bases, with 14 bases spanning the gap. CDR3 size: 12 residues. Per the germline V gene, CDR1 is GTSNPN and CDR2 is SVGIG (reference sequence). CDR3: CAWTHTPTEQYF. The CDR3, as DNA: TGTGCCTGGACTCATACCCCTACGGAGCAGTACTTC. Using reference TRBV30 and TRBJ2-7 for the parts outside the CDR3, the full variable domain is SQTIHQWPATLVQPVGSPLSLECTVEGTSNPNLYWYRQAAGRGLQLLFYSVGIGQISSEVPQNLSASRPQDRQFILSSKKLLLSDSGFYLCAWTHTPTEQYFGPGTRLTVT.

Concerning this clone itself: An end of the junction does not agree with germline; a read error may underlie this. The V call is TRBV30, the J call TRBJ2-7, with no clear D. The CDR3 is made up of 9 amino acids. In germline, CDR1 is GTSNPN, CDR2 SVGIG (reference sequence). The CDR3 DNA reads TGTGCCTGGAGTGTACTCTACTGCTTC. This translates into CAWSVLYCF.

The rearrangement uses TRBV6-5 and TRBJ2-7, with 8 nucleotides matching TRBD1. There are 13 residues in the CDR3. Germline V gene data show CDR1 as MNHEY and CDR2 as SVGAGI. V lost 5 bases and J lost 3; bases outside the gene matches: 3. This CDR3 is CASSNRGNYEQYF. CDR3 nucleotides: TGTGCCAGCAGTAACAGGGGGAACTACGAGCAGTACTTC.

The chain uses TRBV24-1 and TRBJ2-3, with 7 bases fitting TRBD2. Germline-derived CDR1 and CDR2 are KGHDR and SFDVKD. This CDR3 region has 13 residues. V lost 9 bases and J lost 0; bases outside the gene matches: 2. In DNA form, the CDR3 reads TGTGCCACCGCGGGACTAAGCACAGATACGCAGTATTTT. Residues: CATAGLSTDTQYF.

The genes are TRBV30 and TRBJ1-2; 10 bases are shared with TRBD1. V was pared by 3 bases and J by 4 bases, with 5 bases of the junction left unmatched. The CDR3 is 14 residues long. CDR1 is GTSNPN and CDR2 is SVGIG in the germline V gene (reference sequence). The CDR3 sequence: CAWRGQGIGYGYTF. In nucleotides, the CDR3 is TGTGCCTGGAGGGGACAGGGGATCGGCTATGGCTACACCTTC.

The V and J genes are TRBV5-1 and TRBJ2-7, with TRBD2 as a possible D gene (5 bases). This CDR3 has 14 residues. The V and J ends lost 0 bases and 1 base respectively, with 8 bases between them. Germline CDR1 SGHRS, CDR2 YFSETQ. CDR3 sequence reads: CASSLAPGSYEQYF. In DNA form, the CDR3 reads TGCGCCAGCAGCTTGGCCCCGGGGTCCTACGAGCAGTACTTC.

The chain couples TRBV28 to TRBJ1-1; 10 positions match TRBD1. The V and J ends lost 4 bases and 9 bases, in that order; junction bases with no gene match: 8. The length of the CDR3 is 14 residues. Per the germline V gene, CDR1 is MDHEN and CDR2 is SYDVKM. Here the CDR3 reads CASSSPTGGVKAFF. The CDR3 DNA follows: TGTGCCAGCAGTTCACCGACAGGGGGCGTTAAAGCTTTCTTT.

The chain carries TRBV9 and TRBJ2-2; TRBD2 matches 10 bases. Losses at the gene ends were 3 bases for V and 5 bases for J; bases not matched to a gene: 10. Germline lookup yields CDR1 SGDLS and CDR2 YYNGEE. The CDR3 is 17 residues long. CDR3 sequence reads: CASSGYSGRQRTGELFF. DNA for the CDR3: TGTGCCAGCAGCGGATATAGCGGGAGGCAAAGGACCGGGGAGCTGTTTTTT.

The chain couples TRBV7-2 to TRBJ2-7, with D perhaps TRBD1 (6 bases). Germline V lookup: CDR1 SGHTA, CDR2 FQGNSA. The CDR3 runs 14 residues. Trimming pared 1 base from V and 4 bases from J, leaving 11 bases between. DNA for the CDR3: TGTGCCAGCAGCTTAGGGCAGGGGTTGTACGAGCAGTACTTC. This translates into CASSLGQGLYEQYF.

The CDR3 is CASSGDRVGADTQYF. The CDR3 DNA reads TGTGCCAGCAGCGGCGACAGGGTCGGGGCAGATACGCAGTATTTT. This chain joins TRBV28 and TRBJ2-3; 7 positions agree with TRBD1. The V gene end was trimmed by 6 bases and the J gene end by 4 bases; junction bases not matched to a gene: 10. The germline CDR1 and CDR2 sequences are MDHEN and SYDVKM. The CDR3 is 15 residues long.

The rearrangement uses TRBV10-3 and TRBJ1-5, with a possible D match to TRBD1 (5 bases). Trimming stripped 2 bases from V and 1 base from J, with 9 bases between. This CDR3 is built from 15 residues. Germline values: CDR1 ENHRY, CDR2 SYGVKD. CDR3 bases: TGTGCCATCAGTGAGGGACAACAGAGCAATCAGCCCCAGCATTTT. It encodes CAISEGQQSNQPQHF.

The chain has TRBV19 and TRBJ1-5, with D possibly being TRBD1 (6 bases). The V gene lost 1 base and the J gene lost 3 bases, with 13 bases spanning the gap. The CDR3 contains 16 residues. Germline V gene sequence: CDR1 LNHDA, CDR2 SQIVND (reference sequence). CDR3 residues: CASSIGTGYLNQPQHF. Written as DNA, the CDR3 is TGTGCCAGTAGTATAGGAACAGGGTATCTCAATCAGCCCCAGCATTTT.

V is TRBV5-5 and J is TRBJ1-2; a weak D match, TRBD1 (6 bases). Germline V CDR1 and CDR2: SGHKS, YYEKEE (reference sequence). V was clipped by 0 bases and J by 5 bases, with 11 bases between them. CDR3 size: 14 residues. The CDR3 loop is CASSLEDSRYGYTF. CDR3 coding DNA: TGTGCCAGCAGCTTGGAGGACAGTCGGTATGGCTACACCTTC.

This clone is a singleton in its sample. The gene calls are TRBV7-6 and TRBJ1-3, with TRBD1 identical over 9 bases. The CDR3 covers 17 residues. Losses at the gene ends were 1 base for V and 0 bases for J; bases not matched to a gene: 4. Germline V gene sequence: CDR1 SGHVS, CDR2 FNYEAQ. The CDR3 sequence is CASSLGDRALSGNTIYF. In DNA, the CDR3 is TGTGCCAGCAGCTTAGGGGACAGGGCCCTCTCTGGAAACACCATATATTTT.

CDR3 nucleotide sequence: TGCGCCAGCAGCTCGGAGGGACAGGGCCTGAAAGCTTTCTTT. This encodes CASSSEGQGLKAFF. The gene calls are TRBV5-1 and TRBJ1-1, with 9 nucleotides matching TRBD1. This CDR3 has 14 residues. Germline-derived CDR1 and CDR2 are SGHRS and YFSETQ. V shed 3 bases, J shed 9 bases, and the junction held 9 bases outside the gene matches.

The chain has TRBV7-6 and TRBJ2-5; TRBD2 is a possible D gene (6 bases). The germline CDR1 and CDR2 sequences are SGHVS and FNYEAQ. CDR3 size: 15 residues. The ends were cut back, 8 bases at V and 5 bases at J, with 21 bases in the middle. CDR3 sequence (DNA): TGTGCCAGCGAACAATTCGCGGGGCGGGTCGAGACCCAGTACTTC. Protein sequence: CASEQFAGRVETQYF.

V gene TRBV5-6 combines with J gene TRBJ2-3; 9 bases align to TRBD2. The trim removed 2 bases at V and 3 bases at J, leaving 7 bases unmatched. The CDR3 length is 16 residues. Germline V CDR1 and CDR2: SGHDT, YYEEEE. The CDR3 is CASSLRVTSGTDTQYF. DNA for the CDR3: TGTGCCAGCAGCTTAAGGGTGACTAGCGGTACAGATACGCAGTATTTT.

The V call is TRBV29-1, the J call TRBJ1-2, with 10 bases aligning to TRBD1. The CDR3 has 15 amino acids. In germline, CDR1 is SQVTM, CDR2 ANQGSEA. V lost 4 bases to trimming and J lost 6 bases; unmatched junction nucleotides: 11. CDR3 residues: CSVGRDRGHFDGYTF. CDR3 DNA: TGCAGCGTTGGCCGCGACAGGGGGCATTTCGATGGCTACACCTTC.

As regards this clone: At one end the junction does not follow the germline gene, possibly because of a read error. J is TRBJ2-7 and V is TRBV12-3 or TRBV12-4, with 9 bases identical to TRBD1. The CDR3 is 12 amino acids. The CDR3 DNA follows: TGTGCCAGCAGTTTAACAGGGGGCGCCTGGCACTTC. This codes for CASSLTGGAWHF.

The rearrangement joins TRBV9 to TRBJ2-3; D perhaps matches TRBD1 (6 bases). CDR3 length: 14 amino acids. The germline V gene encodes CDR1 SGDLS and CDR2 YYNGEE. V lost 5 bases, J lost 4 bases, and 14 bases lay in between. The CDR3 region has the DNA TGTGCCAGCAGACAGGAAGGGGGATCAGATACGCAGTATTTT. Translated, it gives CASRQEGGSDTQYF. The whole variable domain, remainder taken from reference TRBV9 and TRBJ2-3, is DSGVTQTPKHLITATGQRVTLRCSPRSGDLSVYWYQQSLDQGLQFLIQYYNGEERAKGNILERFSAQQFPDLHSELNLSSLELGDSALYFCASRQEGGSDTQYFGPGTRLTVL.

CDR3 sequence (DNA): TGTGCCAGCAGTTCTGGACAGTCAGGCGGCTACACCTTC. This sequence encodes CASSSGQSGGYTF. The gene calls are TRBV6-2 or TRBV6-3 and TRBJ1-2; the D gene is possibly TRBD1 (6 bases). Trimming pared 4 bases from V and 8 bases from J, leaving 14 bases between. Germline assignment: CDR1 MNHEY and CDR2 SVGEGT. The CDR3 extends over 13 amino acids.

V and J are TRBV30 and TRBJ1-5, with D possibly matching TRBD1 (5 bases). The V end lost 3 bases, the J end lost 7 bases, and 25 bases lay between the germline ends. CDR3 length equals 17 residues. Germline CDR1 reads GTSNPN; CDR2 reads SVGIG (reference sequence). In DNA form, the CDR3 reads TGTGCCTGGAGCCCAGGGAAGAGGCCCCGACACGACCAGCCCCAGCATTTT. It specifies CAWSPGKRPRHDQPQHF.

The CDR3 coding sequence is TGCGCCAGCAGCCAAGGGGCTAGCGGGGGGACCACAGATACGCAGTATTTT. This codes for CASSQGASGGTTDTQYF. The chain combines TRBV4-3 with TRBJ2-3; 11 nucleotides agree with TRBD2. The CDR3 loop spans 17 amino acids. V trimming: 1 base; J trimming: 2 bases; junction bases outside the gene matches: 5. Looked up from germline, CDR1 is LGHNA and CDR2 is YSLEER.

The count of this clone is one. V and J are TRBV5-1 and TRBJ1-1, with D tentatively TRBD1 (6 bases). The V and J ends lost 6 bases and 1 base respectively, with 10 bases between them. Germline CDR1 SGHRS, CDR2 YFSETQ. The CDR3 sequence is 13 residues long. The CDR3 sequence is CASKQGRNTEAFF. The DNA for the CDR3 is TGCGCCAGCAAACAGGGACGGAACACTGAAGCTTTCTTT.

The V gene is TRBV9, the J gene TRBJ2-3; 12 bases agree with TRBD2. There are 18 residues in the CDR3. V shed 3 bases, J shed 2 bases, and the junction held 10 bases outside the gene matches. Germline-derived CDR1 and CDR2 are SGDLS and YYNGEE. The CDR3 region has the DNA TGTGCCAGCAGCGCCTCTAGCGGGGGGGGTTACATCACAGATACGCAGTATTTT. Protein sequence: CASSASSGGGYITDTQYF.